This is a list of T cell receptor beta chains from one sample in a study of T cell repertoires in cytomegalovirus infection. TCRdb called the reads again in MiXCR, with one record for every CDR3 protein. Of around 50,000 distinct CDR3 sequences in the sample, around 18% were seen once. No antigens are known for them. The sample was CD8+ T cells from cultured PBMCs, taken from culture after CMV antigen stimulation. The origin of the receptors is a human donor in good health (CMV status not recorded). Some clones in this sample may be carry-over from other donors' samples. The CDR3 runs from the conserved cysteine through the conserved F or W. The D gene is left open where the match is weak. The listing skips clone size in some rows; elsewhere it reads once, few, many or a size class.

size: .; V: TRBV11-2; D: TRBD1; J: TRBJ1-4; DNA: TGTGCCAGCAGCTATACCCGGGACAGCAGGGAAAAACTGTTTTTT; CDR3: CASSYTRDSREKLFF
size: .; V: TRBV4-2; D: TRBD1; J: TRBJ2-7; DNA: TGTGCCAGCAGCCAAGTACAGGGGATAGACGAGCAGTACTTC; CDR3: CASSQVQGIDEQYF
size: .; V: TRBV6-2/TRBV6-3; D: .; J: TRBJ2-7; DNA: TGTGCCAGCAGTCCCCTCGAGCCAACCCCCACCTACGAGCAGTACTTC; CDR3: CASSPLEPTPTYEQYF
size: few; V: TRBV5-6; D: TRBD1; J: TRBJ1-1; DNA: TGTGCCAGCAGCTCGCAGACAGGGACCATGAACACTGAAGCTTTCTTT; CDR3: CASSSQTGTMNTEAFF
size: few; V: TRBV7-9; D: TRBD1; J: TRBJ1-1; DNA: TGTGCCAGCAGCTCGCTTAGCGGGGGACAGGGAGCTTTCTTT; CDR3: CASSSLSGGQGAFF
size: few; V: TRBV4-1; D: .; J: TRBJ1-5; DNA: TGCGCCAGCAGCCGGGGGGAAGGGAATCAGCCCCAGCATTTT; CDR3: CASSRGEGNQPQHF
size: .; V: TRBV6-6; D: .; J: TRBJ2-1; DNA: TGTGCCAGCAGTTATGGGAGTATCTCCTACAATGAGCAGTTCTTC; CDR3: CASSYGSISYNEQFF
size: few; V: TRBV18; D: .; J: TRBJ1-1; DNA: TGTGCCAGCTCACAGGAAGGGAACACTGAAGCTTTCTTT; CDR3: CASSQEGNTEAFF
size: .; V: TRBV6-6; D: TRBD2; J: TRBJ2-7; DNA: TGTGCCAGCAGTTACTCACAGGGACTAGCGGCGACCGACTACGAGCAGTACTTC; CDR3: CASSYSQGLAATDYEQYF
size: .; V: TRBV29-1; D: .; J: TRBJ1-1; DNA: TGCAGCGTTGAATTAGGGAGTTCTGAAGCTTTCTTT; CDR3: CSVELGSSEAFF
size: .; V: TRBV7-2; D: .; J: TRBJ2-7; DNA: TGTGCCAGCAGGCTCGGGGGCCGGGCCTACGAGCAGTACTTC; CDR3: CASRLGGRAYEQYF
size: .; V: TRBV7-3; D: TRBD1; J: TRBJ2-2; DNA: TGTGCCAGCAGCGACTACAGGGGCAACACCGGGGAGCTGTTTTTT; CDR3: CASSDYRGNTGELFF
size: few; V: TRBV19; D: TRBD1; J: TRBJ2-6; DNA: TGTGCCAGCGGACAGGATAGCTCTGGGGCCAACGTCCTGACTTTC; CDR3: CASGQDSSGANVLTF
size: few; V: TRBV7-9; D: .; J: TRBJ2-7; DNA: TGTGCCAGCAGCTTAGGGGGGGATCCCGAGCAGTACTTC; CDR3: CASSLGGDPEQYF
size: .; V: TRBV7-9; D: .; J: TRBJ1-5; DNA: TGTGCCAGCAGCACCACTAGCAATCAGCCCCAGCATTTT; CDR3: CASSTTSNQPQHF
size: .; V: TRBV7-9; D: .; J: TRBJ2-7; DNA: TGTGCCAGCACCACCGTGGGGGCTAGTGGCGAGCAGTACTTC; CDR3: CASTTVGASGEQYF
size: few; V: TRBV7-2; D: .; J: TRBJ1-1; DNA: TGTGCCAGCAGCTTAACAGAAATGAACACTGAAGCTTTCTTT; CDR3: CASSLTEMNTEAFF
size: .; V: TRBV7-9; D: .; J: TRBJ1-5; DNA: TGTGCCAGCAGCCCTGGGTCTAGCAATCAGCCCCAGCATTTT; CDR3: CASSPGSSNQPQHF
size: few; V: TRBV7-8; D: .; J: TRBJ1-5; DNA: TGTGCCAGCAGCTTAGTACTTTCTCTAAATAGACAGACACATAGCAATCAGCCCCAGCATTTT; CDR3: CASSLVLSLNRQTHSNQPQHF
size: .; V: TRBV7-2; D: .; J: TRBJ2-7; DNA: TGTGCCAGCAGCTTAAACAGGGTTACCTACGAGCAGTACTTC; CDR3: CASSLNRVTYEQYF
size: many; V: TRBV6-5; D: TRBD1; J: TRBJ1-5; DNA: TGTGCCAGCAGTTCCGGACAGGGGAATCAGCCCCAGCATTTT; CDR3: CASSSGQGNQPQHF
size: few; V: TRBV10-3; D: .; J: TRBJ2-1; DNA: TGTGCCATCAGGATGGGACAGGGGGCCCCCGAGACTAGCGGGAGGCCGTTCTTC; CDR3: CAIRMGQGAPETSGRPFF
size: few; V: TRBV19; D: TRBD1; J: TRBJ1-3; DNA: TGTGCCTTTCGCTCGGACAGGGGGACTGGAAACACCATATATTTT; CDR3: CAFRSDRGTGNTIYF
size: .; V: TRBV15; D: .; J: TRBJ2-2; DNA: TGTGCCACCAGCGGGCTCCGGGACTCGGGGACCGGGGAGCTGTTTTTT; CDR3: CATSGLRDSGTGELFF
size: .; V: TRBV20-1; D: TRBD2; J: TRBJ2-5; DNA: TGCAGTGCTACTAAATACCTTTCCCCCGAGGCTAGCGGGGTAAACCACGGCAAGACCCAGTACTTC; CDR3: CSATKYLSPEASGVNHGKTQYF
size: once; V: TRBV7-2; D: .; J: TRBJ2-3; DNA: TGTGCCAGCAGCTTAGACGGATCCACAGATACGCAGTATTTT; CDR3: CASSLDGSTDTQYF
size: .; V: TRBV6-1; D: TRBD1; J: TRBJ2-7; DNA: TGTGCCAGCAGCGCACGACAGGGTCCCTACGAGCAGTACTTC; CDR3: CASSARQGPYEQYF
size: .; V: TRBV12-3/TRBV12-4; D: .; J: TRBJ2-5; DNA: TGTGCCAGCAGTTCCAACGGGGGGCTGGGAGAGACCCAGTACTTC; CDR3: CASSSNGGLGETQYF
size: .; V: TRBV7-2; D: TRBD2; J: TRBJ2-3; DNA: TGTGCCAGCAGCCAAAGGTCGGGCGGGGGGTACACAGATACGCAGTATTTT; CDR3: CASSQRSGGGYTDTQYF
size: few; V: TRBV12-3/TRBV12-4; D: .; J: TRBJ2-7; DNA: TGTGCCAGCAGTTTATCTGAGTTGGACGAGCAGTACTTC; CDR3: CASSLSELDEQYF
size: many; V: TRBV7-2; D: .; J: TRBJ2-3; DNA: TGTGCCAGCAGCTTTACTCGGGCCCTGATCACAGATACGCAGTATTTT; CDR3: CASSFTRALITDTQYF
size: .; V: TRBV20-1; D: .; J: TRBJ2-2; DNA: TGCAGTGCTAGAGATCACAGGGAGGCCGGGGAGCTGTTTTTT; CDR3: CSARDHREAGELFF
size: .; V: TRBV20-1; D: .; J: TRBJ2-7; DNA: TGCAGTGCACTGCCGACTAGTACCTACGAGCAGTACTTC; CDR3: CSALPTSTYEQYF
size: .; V: TRBV7-9; D: .; J: TRBJ1-1; DNA: TGTGCCAGCAGACCCCCGAAACAGGGGAACACTGAAGCTTTCTTT; CDR3: CASRPPKQGNTEAFF
size: .; V: TRBV7-2; D: .; J: TRBJ1-3; DNA: TGTGCCAGCAGCTCCCCAGGGGACGGAGGAGGAAACACCATATATTTT; CDR3: CASSSPGDGGGNTIYF
size: .; V: TRBV4-1; D: .; J: TRBJ2-6; DNA: TGCGCCAGCAGCCAAGTTCCCGGACAGTCTGGGGCCAACGTCCTGACTTTC; CDR3: CASSQVPGQSGANVLTF
size: few; V: TRBV5-6; D: .; J: TRBJ2-7; DNA: TGTGCCAGCAGCTTGGTGCTCAGCCTCTCTTTTACCTCCTACGAGCAGTACTTC; CDR3: CASSLVLSLSFTSYEQYF
size: .; V: TRBV9; D: .; J: TRBJ2-1; DNA: TGTGCCAGCAGCGTAGGGAGGGGGAGCTCCTACAATGAGCAGTTCTTC; CDR3: CASSVGRGSSYNEQFF
size: .; V: TRBV4-2; D: .; J: TRBJ1-2; DNA: TGTGCCAGCAGCCAAGGTGCCAGGGTCCATGGCTACACCTTC; CDR3: CASSQGARVHGYTF
size: few; V: TRBV7-2; D: .; J: TRBJ1-1; DNA: TGTGCCAGCAGCTTAGCGGGCGCCACTGAAGCTTTCTTT; CDR3: CASSLAGATEAFF
size: .; V: TRBV6-2/TRBV6-3; D: .; J: TRBJ2-1; DNA: TGTGCCAGCAACCGTCGCTCCTACAATGAGCAGTTCTTC; CDR3: CASNRRSYNEQFF
size: .; V: TRBV4-3; D: .; J: TRBJ1-2; DNA: TGCGCCAGCAGCCACCCTTCCGGGGTGGGGGGGGCGCTTGGCTACACCTTC; CDR3: CASSHPSGVGGALGYTF
size: many; V: TRBV6-2/TRBV6-3; D: .; J: TRBJ2-3; DNA: TGTGCCAGCAGGGAAGCGGACTGGGGCACAGATACGCAGTATTTT; CDR3: CASREADWGTDTQYF
size: few; V: TRBV6-6; D: TRBD2; J: TRBJ2-3; DNA: TGTGCCAGCAGCCTGGGAACTAGCGGGAGAACAGATACGCAGTATTTT; CDR3: CASSLGTSGRTDTQYF
size: few; V: TRBV24-1; D: .; J: TRBJ2-5; DNA: TGTGCCACCAGTGATTCCCTAAGGGAGACCCAGTACTTC; CDR3: CATSDSLRETQYF
size: .; V: TRBV11-2; D: TRBD1; J: TRBJ1-2; DNA: TGTGCCAGCAGCTCCTCCGGGACAGGGGTCGAGGGCTACACCTTC; CDR3: CASSSSGTGVEGYTF
size: .; V: TRBV4-1; D: TRBD2; J: TRBJ2-7; DNA: TGCGCCAGCAGCCAAGATCAACTAGCGGGAGCCCCCTACGAGCAGTACTTC; CDR3: CASSQDQLAGAPYEQYF
size: .; V: TRBV19; D: .; J: TRBJ1-1; DNA: TGTGCCAGTAGTATGGGCCCAGAAGCTTTCTTT; CDR3: CASSMGPEAFF
size: .; V: TRBV12-3/TRBV12-4; D: .; J: TRBJ1-5; DNA: TGTGCCAGCCGGCGGGGCCTCCGAGATCAGCCCCAGCATTTT; CDR3: CASRRGLRDQPQHF
size: .; V: TRBV29-1; D: .; J: TRBJ2-7; DNA: TGCAGCGTTGAAGAGGTCGGGAGCTCCTACGAGCAGTACTTC; CDR3: CSVEEVGSSYEQYF
size: .; V: TRBV7-2; D: .; J: TRBJ2-1; DNA: TGTGCCAGCAGCTTTCGAGGACGCCAAGCGGATGAGCAGTTCTTC; CDR3: CASSFRGRQADEQFF
size: .; V: TRBV27; D: .; J: TRBJ2-7; DNA: TGTGCCAGCTCCCGGGGTGTAGGTGAGCAGTACTTC; CDR3: CASSRGVGEQYF
size: .; V: TRBV7-6; D: .; J: TRBJ2-1; DNA: TGTGCCAGCAGCCCGAGGGGCGGGGAGCAGTTCTTC; CDR3: CASSPRGGEQFF
size: many; V: TRBV10-3; D: TRBD2; J: TRBJ2-1; DNA: TGTGCCGTCGGAGACGGGACTAGCGGGGGGGCCGTTCACAATGAGCAGTTCTTC; CDR3: CAVGDGTSGGAVHNEQFF
size: few; V: TRBV12-3/TRBV12-4; D: .; J: TRBJ2-4; DNA: TGTGCCAGCAGACCCTCCGGAGCCAAAAACATTCAGTACTTC; CDR3: CASRPSGAKNIQYF
size: few; V: TRBV11-2; D: TRBD1; J: TRBJ2-1; DNA: TGTGCCAGCAGCTTAGGGGACAGGGGGTGGGATGAGCAGTTCTTC; CDR3: CASSLGDRGWDEQFF
size: few; V: TRBV7-2; D: TRBD1; J: TRBJ1-5; DNA: TGTGCCAGCAGCCCACTCCAGGGGGTCGAGCCCCAGCATTTT; CDR3: CASSPLQGVEPQHF
size: few; V: TRBV6-5; D: .; J: TRBJ2-3; DNA: TGTGCCAGCAGTTCCACAGAGAGACACACAGATACGCAGTATTTT; CDR3: CASSSTERHTDTQYF
size: few; V: TRBV6-6; D: TRBD2; J: TRBJ2-7; DNA: TGTGCCACCAGCGGGAGCTCCTACGAGCAGTACTTC; CDR3: CATSGSSYEQYF